Listed here are 31 T cell receptor beta chains from one sample, sequenced in a study of spatial heterogeneity in lung cancer. Described time point: sample taken at primary tumor resection. Researchers sequenced whole RNA taken from tumor, nontumor lung or frozen PBMC without sorting. TCRdb called the 5' RACE reads again in MiXCR, with one record for every CDR3 protein. The table lists roughly 80,000 distinct CDR3 sequences, over 10% of them singletons, with around 4.3% in the top ten. The sequences come from PBMCs, collected at surgery. The source is a male donor with early-stage non-small cell lung cancer.

V and J are TRBV9 and TRBJ1-6, with D possibly TRBD1 on 5 matching bases. Per germline, CDR1 SGDLS and CDR2 YYNGEE. Trimming stripped 0 bases from V and 8 bases from J, with 12 bases between. The CDR3 length is 15 residues. CDR3 loop: CASSVEQQGHSPLHF. The CDR3 DNA follows: TGTGCCAGCAGCGTAGAACAGCAGGGCCATTCACCCCTCCACTTT.

The chain employs TRBV12-3 or TRBV12-4 and TRBJ2-7; TRBD2 matches at 14 bases. The CDR3 is 15 residues long. With V trimmed by 7 bases and J by 4 bases, 6 bases remained unmatched. CDR3: CASTRGLAGVYEQYF. The CDR3 DNA reads TGTGCCAGCACCCGGGGACTAGCGGGAGTTTACGAGCAGTACTTC.

This clonotype was seen a few times. The chain recombines TRBV4-2 with TRBJ2-6, with TRBD1 identical over 7 bases. Germline values: CDR1 LGHNA, CDR2 YNFKEQ. J lost 3 bases, V lost 1 base, and 3 bases had no gene match. The CDR3 consists of 16 residues. CDR3: CASSQGGGRGANVLTF. In DNA form, the CDR3 reads TGTGCCAGCAGCCAAGGAGGGGGCCGTGGGGCCAACGTCCTGACTTTC.

The chain combines TRBV7-9 with TRBJ2-1; 11 nucleotides agree with TRBD2. Germline V lookup: CDR1 SEHNR, CDR2 FQNEAQ (reference sequence). Trimming took 5 bases from V and 5 from J; bases not matched to a gene: 5. The CDR3 extends over 15 amino acids. CDR3 DNA: TGTGCCAGCAGCGCACTAGCGGGAGCGGACAATGAGCAGTTCTTC. Residues: CASSALAGADNEQFF.

This clonotype was picked up a small number of times. This chain joins TRBV19 and TRBJ2-6, with D possibly matching TRBD1 (6 bases). This CDR3 is built from 19 residues. The germline V gene has CDR1 LNHDA and CDR2 SQIVND (reference sequence). V shed 2 bases and J shed 3 bases, with 20 bases lying between them. The CDR3 DNA follows: TGTGCCAGTAGTATATCCGCCGGACAGACAGTTGGTGGGGCCAACGTCCTGACTTTC. Translating gives CASSISAGQTVGGANVLTF. The complete variable domain, with remaining parts taken from reference TRBV19 and TRBJ2-6, reads DGGITQSPKYLFRKEGQNVTLSCEQNLNHDAMYWYRQDPGQGLRLIYYSQIVNDFQKGDIAEGYSVSREKKESFPLTVTSAQKNPTAFYLCASSISAGQTVGGANVLTFGAGSRLTVL.

The chain is built from TRBV7-2 and TRBJ2-5, with D possibly TRBD1 on 6 matching bases. The germline V and J ends were trimmed by 2 bases and 0 bases, with 13 bases remaining between them. The CDR3 spans 16 residues. Looked up from germline, CDR1 is SGHTA and CDR2 is FQGNSA. The CDR3 coding sequence is TGTGCCAGCAGCTTAAGTATGGGGGCAAACCAAGAGACCCAGTACTTC. Amino acids: CASSLSMGANQETQYF.

This clonotype was seen a few times. The rearrangement joins TRBV29-1 to TRBJ2-3; D is undetermined. V was pared by 7 bases and J by 0 bases, with 11 bases between. The CDR3 length is 13 residues. Per germline, CDR1 SQVTM and CDR2 ANQGSEA. CDR3 sequence reads: CSAGVGSTDTQYF. As DNA, the CDR3 is TGCAGCGCTGGGGTCGGAAGCACAGATACGCAGTATTTT.

This chain connects TRBV6-1 to TRBJ2-1; 8 bases agree with TRBD1. The CDR3 extends over 13 amino acids. V shed 4 bases and J 10 bases; nucleotides not matched to a gene: 6. Germline V gene sequence: CDR1 MNHNS, CDR2 SASEGT. The DNA for the CDR3 is TGTGCCAGCAGTGTTCAGGGGGCAGGGGAGCAGTTCTTC. This translates into CASSVQGAGEQFF.

The chain has TRBV7-9 and TRBJ2-3; TRBD1 aligns across 8 bases. Germline CDR1 reads SEHNR; CDR2 reads FQNEAQ (reference sequence). V shed 2 bases and J 6 bases; nucleotides not matched to a gene: 10. The CDR3 has 16 residues. CDR3 DNA sequence: TGTGCCAGCAGCTTAACCAGACAGGGGCGGTTGGATACGCAGTATTTT. Its translation: CASSLTRQGRLDTQYF.

CDR3 DNA: TGTGCCATCGGCGGGGTAGAAAACATTCAGTACTTC. Translating it yields CAIGGVENIQYF. The chain employs TRBV10-3 and TRBJ2-4; TRBD2 is a possible D gene (6 bases). Germline CDR1 reads ENHRY; CDR2 reads SYGVKD. The CDR3 sequence is 12 residues long. Trimming took off 8 bases at V and 5 bases at J, with 10 bases between the two ends.

This clonotype was observed a few times. This rearrangement joins TRBV19 to TRBJ1-5, with D tentatively TRBD1 (6 bases). The CDR3 contains 14 residues. In germline, CDR1 is LNHDA, CDR2 SQIVND (reference sequence). The germline V and J ends were trimmed by 5 bases and 1 base, with 9 bases remaining between them. The CDR3 sequence: CASSLQGSNQPQHF. For the CDR3, the DNA is TGTGCCAGTAGTTTACAGGGAAGCAATCAGCCCCAGCATTTT.

The V gene is TRBV19, the J gene TRBJ2-6, with D unclear. Trimming left V 5 bases short and J 0 bases short, with 11 bases between. Germline CDR1 is LNHDA and CDR2 is SQIVND (reference sequence). CDR3 size: 16 residues. In DNA form, the CDR3 reads TGTGCCAGTAGTCTCCCCTGGGGCTCTGGGGCCAACGTCCTGACTTTC. Translated, it gives CASSLPWGSGANVLTF.

This clonotype was picked up many times. The chain carries TRBV12-3 or TRBV12-4 and TRBJ2-1, with no clear D. V shed 3 bases and J shed 6 bases, with 6 bases lying between them. This CDR3 contains 12 residues. In DNA form, the CDR3 reads TGTGCCAGCAGTTTCCCCCCCAATGAGCAGTTCTTC. Translation gives CASSFPPNEQFF.

This clonotype has at least ten counts. This rearrangement joins TRBV20-1 to TRBJ1-1, with D perhaps matching TRBD1 (6 bases). Germline values: CDR1 DFQATT, CDR2 SNEGSKA (reference sequence). This CDR3 has 15 residues. Trimming took 5 bases from V and 0 from J, leaving 16 bases between them. The CDR3 region is CSASSGGGMNTEAFF. The CDR3 region has the DNA TGCAGTGCTTCCTCAGGTGGGGGCATGAACACTGAAGCTTTCTTT.

This clonotype was seen a handful of times. J is TRBJ2-2 and V is TRBV6-1, with D possibly TRBD1 on 6 matching bases. Trimming left V 1 base short and J 5 bases short, with 11 bases between. Germline loops: CDR1 MNHNS, CDR2 SASEGT. This CDR3 has 15 residues. In DNA, the CDR3 is TGTGCCAGCAGTGAAGTCCGGACAGATACCGGGGAGCTGTTTTTT. Its translation: CASSEVRTDTGELFF.

Judged by abundance, this clonotype is large. The V call is TRBV6-2 or TRBV6-3, the J call TRBJ2-5; D assignment may be TRBD1 or TRBD2 (5 bases each). The CDR3 has 14 amino acids. Trimming took off 5 bases at V and 2 bases at J, with 12 bases between the two ends. Germline V gene data show CDR1 as MNHEY and CDR2 as SVGEGT. This CDR3 reads CASSPGTEQETQYF. Written as DNA, the CDR3 is TGTGCCAGCAGTCCCGGGACGGAGCAAGAGACCCAGTACTTC.

This chain joins TRBV12-3 or TRBV12-4 and TRBJ2-7; 7 bases are a match to TRBD2. Trimming took 2 bases from V and 2 from J; bases not matched to a gene: 6. CDR3 length: 15 amino acids. The CDR3 here is CASSLMRGGAYEQYF. The CDR3 bases are TGTGCCAGCAGTTTAATGCGGGGAGGGGCCTACGAGCAGTACTTC.

The chain combines TRBV29-1 with TRBJ2-4; D might be TRBD1 (5 bases). Trimming took off 3 bases at V and 3 bases at J, with 21 bases between the two ends. This CDR3 comprises 17 residues. CDR1 and CDR2 (germline): SQVTM, ANQGSEA. The CDR3 sequence is CSVEIAGKTWGKNIQYF. The CDR3 DNA is TGCAGCGTTGAGATAGCAGGGAAAACCTGGGGCAAAAACATTCAGTACTTC.

In this sample, this clonotype turned up once. The conserved phenylalanine or tryptophan is not found at the CDR3 terminus, so this likely reflects a read error. The chain is built from TRBV20-1 and TRBJ2-1, with TRBD1 as a possible D gene (5 bases). In germline, CDR1 is DFQATT, CDR2 SNEGSKA (reference sequence). V lost 4 bases and J 5 bases, leaving 15 bases between the germline ends. The CDR3 runs 14 residues. CDR3 DNA: TGCAGTGCTAAGGGGCGGTACGACAACAATGAGCAGTTCTTA. Protein sequence: CSAKGRYDNNEQFL.

This clonotype was counted a few times. The chain employs TRBV20-1 and TRBJ2-6; no firm D call. The length of the CDR3 is 17 residues. The V gene lost 5 bases and the J gene lost 0 bases, with 17 bases spanning the gap. CDR1 is DFQATT and CDR2 is SNEGSKA in the germline V gene (reference sequence). For the CDR3, the DNA is TGCAGTGCTGAATCCTTTAGGGATCCCTCTGGGGCCAACGTCCTGACTTTC. It specifies CSAESFRDPSGANVLTF.

The gene calls are TRBV27 and TRBJ2-5; 9 bases match TRBD1. CDR3 length: 13 amino acids. Germline-derived CDR1 and CDR2 are MNHEY and SMNVEV (reference sequence). Trimming cost V 4 bases and J 5 bases; bases outside gene matches: 2. The CDR3 nucleotides are TGTGCCAGCAGTTGGACAGGGGTGGAGACCCAGTACTTC. It specifies CASSWTGVETQYF.

The rearrangement joins TRBV6-6 to TRBJ1-2; D is possibly TRBD1 (5 bases). CDR1 and CDR2 (germline): MNHNY, SVGAGI (reference sequence). Trimming took off 2 bases at V and 2 bases at J, with 6 bases between the two ends. The CDR3 totals 13 residues. The CDR3 spells CASSYAGNYGYTF. As DNA, the CDR3 is TGTGCCAGCAGTTACGCAGGGAACTATGGCTACACCTTC.

This clonotype came up a few times. V usage is TRBV4-1 and J usage is TRBJ2-5; 8 bases align to TRBD1. The ends lost 3 bases at V and 7 bases at J; junction bases unmatched: 4. The CDR3 has 13 amino acids. Germline lookup yields CDR1 MGHRA and CDR2 YSYEKL. This chain's CDR3 is CASSQDRVSTQYF. CDR3 DNA: TGCGCCAGCAGCCAGGACAGGGTCTCGACCCAGTACTTC.

V usage is TRBV7-3 and J usage is TRBJ2-1; 11 bases align to TRBD2. The CDR3 consists of 16 residues. J was trimmed by 6 bases and V by 5 bases; bases with no gene match: 9. In germline, CDR1 is SGHTA, CDR2 FQGTGA. The DNA for the CDR3 is TGTGCCAGCAGCCTTGACAGACTAGCGGGGCGCAATGAGCAGTTCTTC. Protein sequence: CASSLDRLAGRNEQFF.

A few counts support this clonotype. The chain is built from TRBV12-5 and TRBJ2-1; D unclear. The CDR3 loop spans 14 amino acids. Germline V gives CDR1 LGHNT, CDR2 FRNRAP. Trimming left V 5 bases short and J 5 bases short, with 13 bases between. The CDR3 loop reads CASGRVAPDNEQFF. In DNA form, the CDR3 reads TGTGCTAGTGGTCGAGTAGCTCCCGACAATGAGCAGTTCTTC.

In its sample, this clonotype was seen many times. The gene calls are TRBV20-1 and TRBJ1-6; 9 positions agree with TRBD1. V lost 3 bases to trimming and J lost 6 bases; unmatched junction nucleotides: 9. The CDR3 sequence is 16 residues long. The germline V gene has CDR1 DFQATT and CDR2 SNEGSKA (reference sequence). The CDR3 DNA sequence: TGCAGTGCTAGCGCGGGACAGGGCTGGGGTAATTCACCCCTCCACTTT. Translation: CSASAGQGWGNSPLHF.

This clonotype was detected ten times or more. As DNA, the CDR3 is TGTGCCAGTAGTCCAAGGACTAGCGGGGGGGCCGGGGAGTTCTTC. Protein sequence: CASSPRTSGGAGEFF. V and J are TRBV19 and TRBJ2-1; 15 bases align to TRBD2. The germline V gene has CDR1 LNHDA and CDR2 SQIVND (reference sequence). This CDR3 is 15 amino acids long. With 5 bases clipped from V and 14 bases from J, the junction kept 10 bases outside the gene matches.

This clonotype was seen a handful of times. The chain uses TRBV29-1 and TRBJ2-7; possible D gene TRBD1, 6 bases. Germline CDR1 SQVTM, CDR2 ANQGSEA. Trimming removed 3 bases from V and 1 base from J, with 13 bases in between. This CDR3 is built from 14 residues. In nucleotides, the CDR3 is TGCAGCGTTGAGTACCGGGACAATTCCTACGAGCAGTACTTC. Its protein is CSVEYRDNSYEQYF.

The chain combines TRBV5-1 with TRBJ2-3; D ambiguous. The V and J ends lost 5 bases and 2 bases respectively, with 12 bases between them. Germline CDR1 and CDR2: SGHRS and YFSETQ. This CDR3 spans 14 amino acids. This CDR3 is CASRTWSNTDTQYF. For the CDR3, the DNA is TGCGCCAGCAGGACATGGAGTAACACAGATACGCAGTATTTT. The full variable domain, in which reference TRBV5-1 and TRBJ2-3 provide the parts outside the CDR3, is KAGVTQTPRYLIKTRGQQVTLSCSPISGHRSVSWYQQTPGQGLQFLFEYFSETQRNKGNFPGRFSGRQFSNSRSEMNVSTLELGDSALYLCASRTWSNTDTQYFGPGTRLTVL.

This clonotype has at least ten counts. This CDR3 is CASSLYTNQPQHF. The CDR3 bases are TGTGCCAGCAGTTTATACACCAATCAGCCCCAGCATTTT. The chain recombines TRBV12-3 or TRBV12-4 with TRBJ1-5; D is undetermined. The V end lost 2 bases, the J end lost 3 bases, and 5 bases lay between the germline ends. The CDR3 spans 13 residues.

This clonotype has just a few counts. This chain links TRBV7-2 with TRBJ2-7; possibly TRBD1 or TRBD2 for D (5 bases each). This CDR3 is built from 12 residues. Germline V CDR1 and CDR2: SGHTA, FQGNSA. Trimming removed 3 bases from V and 6 bases from J, with 9 bases in between. CDR3 sequence reads: CASSLGPPEQYF. In nucleotides, the CDR3 is TGTGCCAGCAGCTTGGGACCGCCCGAGCAGTACTTC.